Sequencing of this T cell receptor (beta chain) was carried out in a study of blood T cell repertoires in COVID-19. For the study at large: Samples came from the United States, Italy and Spain, spanning acute and convalescent COVID-19. T cells, B-cell-depleted T cells, or PBMCs supplied cDNA or gDNA.

In the authors' methods: Reference gene primer amplification gave estimated nucleated cell counts. Sequenced by immunoSEQ multiplex PCR; TCRdb stores in-frame clones only, minus some. Clonal size and the V and J genes are those of that table, whereas D and trimming came from the DNA. The sample holds 70,000 or so clones, around nine tenths seen once. Per the germline V gene, CDR1 is LNHDA and CDR2 is SQIVND (reference sequence). The CDR3 runs 16 residues. The V and J ends lost 3 bases and 5 bases, in that order; junction bases with no gene match: 9. Input material: peripheral blood. The TCR comes from a human donor in a cohort sampled during active COVID-19. V is TRBV19 and J is TRBJ2-2; TRBD2 matches at 7 bases. The CDR3 bases are TGTGCCAGTAGTATTCGGTCCGTTAGCGGGACCGGGGAGCTGTTTTTT. It specifies CASSIRSVSGTGELFF.